The T cell receptor (beta chain) described here comes from a study of cytomegalovirus exposure and HLA in healthy donors. General observations from the study: Productive status was seen about 90% or about 30% of the time for most TCR beta V segments in an earlier analysis. Specificity of three CMV-associated chains for CMV antigens was verified in vitro.

The PCR made use of 60 Vbeta and 13 Jbeta primers. Using immunoSEQ multiplex PCR, the repertoire was profiled, and TCRdb retains in-frame clones only, with some absent. Of 150,000 to 200,000 clones detected, 76% appear once; the ten largest clones hold around 3%. The CDR3 is made up of 16 amino acids. The germline V gene encodes CDR1 LNHDA and CDR2 SQIVND (reference sequence). J lost 2 bases, V lost 5 bases, and 9 bases had no gene match. For this clone: Antigen specificity is unknown.

J is TRBJ2-7 and V is TRBV19, with 10 bases lining up with TRBD2. The sequence came from a male donor in good health and CMV-seronegative. The sample was PBMCs. The CDR3 loop is CASSGSSGRTPYEQYF. The CDR3 nucleotides are TGTGCCAGTAGTGGATCTAGCGGGAGAACCCCCTACGAGCAGTACTTC.